Listed below are T cell receptor beta chains from one sample, sequenced in a study of T-cell memory formation after mild COVID-19. Each CDR3 protein is one row after TCRdb ran MiXCR on the 5' RACE reads. The data hold under 450,000 distinct CDR3 sequences, with roughly a quarter observed a single time. Sequenced input: PBMCs or a T cell subset sorted from them (not recorded which). These receptors came from an adult woman who had mild COVID-19 (a few samples of this study predate the infection). Cell type and time point are not known. Each CDR3 is given with its conserved first and last residue. A D gene is named only where the DNA matches it firmly. Expanded clones are given a class, and other clones once, few, many or no size at all.

clone size	V gene	J gene	D gene	CDR3 protein	CDR3 DNA
NA	TRBV7-8	TRBJ1-5	NA	CASSLGGEWDQPQHF	TGTGCCAGCAGCCTAGGTGGGGAGTGGGATCAGCCCCAGCATTTT
few	TRBV6-2/TRBV6-3	TRBJ1-5	TRBD1	CASIPGQGSSNQPQHF	TGTGCCAGCATCCCGGGACAGGGAAGTAGCAATCAGCCCCAGCATTTT
NA	TRBV4-3	TRBJ2-7	TRBD2	CASSQGTSGYYEQYF	TGCGCCAGCAGTCAAGGGACTAGCGGGTACTACGAGCAGTACTTC
NA	TRBV5-1	TRBJ2-3	TRBD2	CASSPSTSGGADTQYF	TGCGCCAGCAGCCCGTCGACTAGCGGGGGGGCAGATACGCAGTATTTT
many	TRBV7-3	TRBJ2-1	TRBD2	CASSLSGTSSNEQFF	TGTGCCAGCAGCTTAAGCGGGACTAGTTCCAATGAGCAGTTCTTC
NA	TRBV12-3/TRBV12-4	TRBJ2-7	NA	CASSPSGRLDLMEQYF	TGTGCCAGCAGTCCGTCCGGGCGGCTTGATCTGATGGAGCAGTACTTC
few	TRBV5-1	TRBJ2-5	TRBD1	CASSSGQLQETQYF	TGCGCCAGCAGCTCGGGACAGCTCCAAGAGACCCAGTACTTC
NA	TRBV12-3/TRBV12-4	TRBJ2-1	TRBD2	CASITLTSGKYNEQFF	TGTGCCAGCATCACCCTAACTAGCGGAAAATACAATGAGCAGTTCTTC
NA	TRBV7-9	TRBJ1-5	NA	CASSPPGLNQPQHF	TGTGCCAGCAGCCCCCCGGGACTCAATCAGCCCCAGCATTTT
NA	TRBV11-1	TRBJ1-2	NA	CASSLRGGAYGYTF	TGTGCCAGCAGCTTAAGAGGAGGGGCGTATGGCTACACCTTC
few	TRBV12-3/TRBV12-4	TRBJ2-2	NA	CASSLAGARGATGELFF	TGTGCCAGCAGTTTAGCAGGGGCTCGCGGGGCCACCGGGGAGCTGTTTTTT
NA	TRBV12-3/TRBV12-4	TRBJ1-2	NA	CASTPSAVSYGYTF	TGTGCCAGCACCCCAAGCGCCGTAAGCTATGGCTACACCTTC
few	TRBV7-3	TRBJ2-3	NA	CASSRDNVLREADTQYF	TGTGCCAGCAGCCGTGACAACGTCCTCAGGGAGGCAGATACGCAGTATTTT
NA	TRBV20-1	TRBJ2-1	NA	CSRAYGVTNEQFF	TGCAGTCGAGCTTATGGAGTAACCAATGAGCAGTTCTTC
few	TRBV6-2/TRBV6-3	TRBJ2-5	NA	CASSSQSRVETQYF	TGTGCCAGCAGTTCCCAGTCTAGGGTGGAGACCCAGTACTTC